The 19 T cell receptor beta chains below come from one sample, sequenced in a study of T-cell memory formation after mild COVID-19. TCRdb re-called the 5' RACE reads through MiXCR, storing one row per CDR3 protein. The sample has some 200,000 distinct CDR3 sequences; over 20% are singletons. Source material: PBMCs or a T cell subset sorted from them (not recorded which). These receptors originate from an adult woman who had mild COVID-19 (a few samples of this study predate the infection). Cell type and time point are not known.

V gene TRBV4-1 combines with J gene TRBJ2-4, with 7 bases matching TRBD1. This CDR3 has 14 residues. Germline lookup yields CDR1 MGHRA and CDR2 YSYEKL. Trimming took 5 bases from V and 0 from J; bases not matched to a gene: 1. DNA of the CDR3: TGCGCCAGCAGCAGACAGGGAGCCAAAAACATTCAGTACTTC. Protein product: CASSRQGAKNIQYF.

This chain links TRBV29-1 with TRBJ2-7, with 7 bases lining up with TRBD2. This CDR3 has 13 amino acids. Germline lookup yields CDR1 SQVTM and CDR2 ANQGSEA. The V segment lost 6 bases and the J segment 9 bases; nucleotides outside the gene matches: 14. The CDR3 DNA sequence: TGCAGCGTCCGGACTAGTCTGACCTCAGGGCAGTACTTC. Amino acid sequence: CSVRTSLTSGQYF.

The V call is TRBV12-3 or TRBV12-4, the J call TRBJ2-2; D remains ambiguous. The CDR3 contains 15 residues. The V gene lost 5 bases and the J gene lost 6 bases, with 16 bases spanning the gap. The CDR3 sequence: CASSPPFDTAGELFF. The CDR3 DNA follows: TGTGCCAGCAGTCCGCCCTTCGATACGGCCGGGGAGCTGTTTTTT.

The chain links TRBV4-1 to TRBJ2-3; 11 nucleotides align to TRBD1. The V gene's germline CDR1 is MGHRA and CDR2 YSYEKL. With 0 bases clipped from V and 4 bases from J, the junction kept 3 bases outside the gene matches. This CDR3 comprises 16 residues. The CDR3 DNA sequence: TGCGCCAGCAGCCAAGATGGGGACAGGGGGGCAGATACGCAGTATTTT. Amino acid sequence: CASSQDGDRGADTQYF.

The chain employs TRBV3-1 and TRBJ2-1, with 7 bases identical to TRBD1. This CDR3 has 13 residues. V was pared by 1 base and J by 12 bases, with 6 bases of the junction left unmatched. The germline V gene has CDR1 LGHDT and CDR2 YNNKEL (reference sequence). Here the CDR3 reads CASSQGINRGQFF. Here the CDR3 DNA reads TGTGCCAGCAGCCAAGGAATTAACAGGGGGCAGTTCTTC.

The gene calls are TRBV7-9 and TRBJ2-1, with 12 bases aligning to TRBD2. The CDR3 covers 16 residues. Unmatched junction bases numbered 8, after V lost 3 bases and J lost 8 bases. The V gene's germline CDR1 is SEHNR and CDR2 FQNEAQ (reference sequence). CDR3 loop: CASSFSSGRASDEQFF. As DNA, the CDR3 is TGTGCCAGCAGCTTCTCTAGCGGGAGGGCCAGCGATGAGCAGTTCTTC.

This clonotype has more than one count but fewer than ten. The chain couples TRBV29-1 to TRBJ2-1, with D possibly TRBD1 on 6 matching bases. V was clipped by 5 bases and J by 7 bases, with 9 bases between them. Germline values: CDR1 SQVTM, CDR2 ANQGSEA. This CDR3 has 11 residues. The CDR3 bases are TGCAGCGTTAAGACAGGTAATGAGCAGTTCTTC. Protein product: CSVKTGNEQFF.

In DNA, the CDR3 is TGTGCCAGCAGCTTGGGTCCAGGGCTGTTCTCAGATACGCAGTATTTT. Its protein product is CASSLGPGLFSDTQYF. The rearrangement joins TRBV5-6 to TRBJ2-3, with D possibly matching TRBD1 (5 bases). Trimming stripped 0 bases from V and 4 bases from J, with 15 bases between. The CDR3 length is 16 residues. Germline CDR1 is SGHDT and CDR2 is YYEEEE.

The rearrangement uses TRBV4-2 and TRBJ2-3; D could derive from TRBD1 or TRBD2 (5 bases each). Trimming took off 4 bases at V and 4 bases at J, with 21 bases between the two ends. CDR1 is LGHNA, CDR2 YNFKEQ, per germline. CDR3 length: 17 amino acids. The DNA for the CDR3 is TGTGCCAGCAGCCTGGGGGTGGGGCGTATGGGCTCAGATACGCAGTATTTT. Its translation: CASSLGVGRMGSDTQYF.

In this sample, this clonotype turned up a few times. The V gene is TRBV3-1, the J gene TRBJ1-2; a weak D match, TRBD1 (5 bases). Deletions cut 6 bases from V and 3 bases from J, with 11 bases between. The CDR3 contains 13 residues. CDR1 is LGHDT and CDR2 is YNNKEL in the germline V gene (reference sequence). The CDR3, as DNA: TGTGCCAGCAGGGACGGGACTTACTATGGCTACACCTTC. Translated: CASRDGTYYGYTF. Using reference TRBV3-1 and TRBJ1-2 for the parts outside the CDR3, the full variable domain is DTAVSQTPKYLVTQMGNDKSIKCEQNLGHDTMYWYKQDSKKFLKIMFSYNNKELIINETVPNRFSPKSPDKAHLNLHINSLELGDSAVYFCASRDGTYYGYTFGSGTRLTVV.

This clonotype was seen a few times. The CDR3 here is CASSLGGTPMNTEAFF. The CDR3 DNA reads as TGTGCCAGCAGCTTAGGAGGGACACCTATGAACACTGAAGCTTTCTTT. The rearrangement links TRBV11-2 to TRBJ1-1; weak D call: TRBD1 (6 bases). Germline CDR1 reads SGHAT; CDR2 reads FQNNGV. CDR3 length equals 16 residues. The germline V and J ends were trimmed by 1 base and 0 bases, with 12 bases remaining between them.

The chain recombines TRBV7-3 with TRBJ2-1, with D tentatively TRBD1 or TRBD2 (5 bases each). Germline CDR1 is SGHTA and CDR2 is FQGTGA. V lost 4 bases and J lost 7, with 14 bases in between. The CDR3 loop spans 14 amino acids. CDR3 loop: CASSSTFEGNEQFF. In nucleotides, the CDR3 is TGTGCCAGCAGCTCCACTTTTGAGGGGAATGAGCAGTTCTTC.

The chain is built from TRBV10-3 and TRBJ1-3; the D gene is possibly TRBD1 (6 bases). Germline loops: CDR1 ENHRY, CDR2 SYGVKD. Trimming took 0 bases from V and 0 from J, leaving 12 bases between them. The CDR3 sequence is 17 residues long. The CDR3 DNA is TGTGCCATCAGTGAGTCGGAGGGGGAGAGCTCTGGAAACACCATATATTTT. Translation: CAISESEGESSGNTIYF.

This clonotype was recorded a few times. The chain couples TRBV29-1 to TRBJ1-2; D uncertain. Trimming cost V 5 bases and J 5 bases, with 15 bases left between them. The germline V gene encodes CDR1 SQVTM and CDR2 ANQGSEA. This CDR3 is built from 13 residues. The CDR3 sequence is CSVSKPRLYGYTF. CDR3 coding DNA: TGCAGCGTTTCGAAGCCCCGCCTTTATGGCTACACCTTC.

This chain uses TRBV4-1 with TRBJ1-6; D is uncertain. This CDR3 spans 13 amino acids. Germline loops: CDR1 MGHRA, CDR2 YSYEKL. The V end lost 1 base, the J end lost 7 bases, and 5 bases lay between the germline ends. This CDR3 reads CASSQVTNSPLHF. CDR3 coding DNA: TGCGCCAGCAGCCAAGTGACCAATTCACCCCTCCACTTT.

This clonotype has only one observation. This rearrangement joins TRBV6-6 to TRBJ1-2, with a weak D call TRBD1 (5 bases). Germline V CDR1 and CDR2: MNHNY, SVGAGI (reference sequence). The CDR3 has 18 residues. Trimming took off 10 bases at V and 5 bases at J, with 32 bases between the two ends. The CDR3 loop reads CATFGTSGFTGLLYGYTF. The CDR3 DNA follows: TGTGCCACCTTCGGGACTTCTGGCTTCACTGGATTACTATATGGCTACACCTTC.

This clonotype was seen more than once but under ten times. The chain joins TRBV24-1 to TRBJ2-5, with 8 bases that match TRBD1. Germline assignment: CDR1 KGHDR and CDR2 SFDVKD. V dropped 4 bases and J dropped 5; count of bases not matched to a gene: 11. The CDR3 is 16 residues long. CDR3 nucleotide sequence: TGTGCCACCAGTGACCCTTGGACAGGGTCGGCGGAGACCCAGTACTTC. Translation gives CATSDPWTGSAETQYF.

This clonotype was detected only a few times. The chain recombines TRBV4-1 with TRBJ2-7, with 11 nucleotides matching TRBD2. CDR1 MGHRA and CDR2 YSYEKL come from the germline V gene. The CDR3 runs 16 residues. Germline trimming cut 0 bases from V and 3 bases from J; bases unmatched to any gene: 4. The CDR3 coding sequence is TGCGCCAGCAGCCAAGATCCGCTAGCGGGGGGCTACGAGCAGTACTTC. Translating it yields CASSQDPLAGGYEQYF.

This clonotype was seen only a few times. The chain is built from TRBV10-3 and TRBJ2-2, with a possible D match to TRBD2 (7 bases). V was trimmed by 3 bases and J by 2 bases, leaving 10 bases between them. This CDR3 has 15 residues. Germline CDR1 ENHRY, CDR2 SYGVKD. The chain's CDR3 is CAISDGGLNTGELFF. The CDR3 DNA follows: TGTGCCATCAGTGACGGGGGGCTTAACACCGGGGAGCTGTTTTTT.